The next 27 T cell receptor beta chains were all read from a single sample in a study of T cells in Graves' hyperthyroidism and ophthalmopathy. Amplification targeted TCR beta CDR3 regions from RNA transcripts. The primer set for the first-round RT-PCR of the TCR CDR3 was HTBI. TCRdb processed the multiplex PCR reads anew with MiXCR; each CDR3 protein has one entry. The data contain 690,000 or so distinct CDR3 sequences, roughly a sixth of them singletons. Specimen: blood. These receptors all come from a woman aged 50 to 65 with Graves' hyperthyroidism that later progressed to Graves' ophthalmopathy.

About this clonotype: A read error may account for a junction end that differs from germline. The chain is built from TRBV20-1 and TRBJ1-1, with D perhaps TRBD1 (6 bases). This CDR3 comprises 15 residues. In germline, CDR1 is DFQATT, CDR2 SNEGSKA (reference sequence). CDR3 nucleotides: TGCAGTGCTAGATCCGCCGGGACAACGAACACTGAAGCTTCCTTT. This translates into CSARSAGTTNTEASF.

This clonotype appeared a few times. V and J are TRBV19 and TRBJ2-3; 7 nucleotides match TRBD2. The CDR3 consists of 13 residues. The germline CDR1 and CDR2 sequences are LNHDA and SQIVND (reference sequence). Losses at the gene ends were 6 bases for V and 1 base for J; bases not matched to a gene: 1. CDR3: CASSREGTDTQYF. The CDR3 region has the DNA TGTGCCAGTAGCCGGGAGGGCACAGATACGCAGTATTTT.

The rearrangement links TRBV2 to TRBJ1-1, with 8 bases matching TRBD1. Trimming took 8 bases from V and 3 from J; bases not matched to a gene: 8. The length of the CDR3 is 14 residues. CDR1 SNHLY and CDR2 FYNNEI come from the germline V gene. The CDR3 DNA is TGTGCCAGCGGTGGCAGGGGACAGGACACTGAAGCTTTCTTT. This sequence encodes CASGGRGQDTEAFF.

This clonotype came up a few times. The chain couples TRBV19 to TRBJ2-7; 11 positions agree with TRBD2. CDR1 LNHDA and CDR2 SQIVND come from the germline V gene (reference sequence). The CDR3 length is 15 residues. The V segment lost 3 bases and the J segment 2 bases; nucleotides outside the gene matches: 3. The CDR3 nucleotides are TGTGCCAGTAGTATTCGACTAGCGGGACCCTACGAGCAGTACTTC. Its protein product is CASSIRLAGPYEQYF. The variable domain in full, with the rest retrieved from reference TRBV19 and TRBJ2-7, is DGGITQSPKYLFRKEGQNVTLSCEQNLNHDAMYWYRQDPGQGLRLIYYSQIVNDFQKGDIAEGYSVSREKKESFPLTVTSAQKNPTAFYLCASSIRLAGPYEQYFGPGTRLTVT.

This clonotype was picked up a small number of times. The chain employs TRBV19 and TRBJ1-5, with D unresolved. The CDR3 covers 19 residues. V lost 5 bases and J 0 bases, leaving 23 bases between the germline ends. The germline CDR1 and CDR2 sequences are LNHDA and SQIVND (reference sequence). The CDR3, as DNA: TGTGCCAGTAGTGGAGATGAGGATCCAGTCCACTATAGCAATCAGCCCCAGCATTTT. Its protein product is CASSGDEDPVHYSNQPQHF.

The chain joins TRBV11-2 to TRBJ2-1, with 7 bases matching TRBD2. V trimming: 0 bases; J trimming: 7 bases; junction bases outside the gene matches: 6. The CDR3 totals 15 residues. Germline CDR1 reads SGHAT; CDR2 reads FQNNGV. CDR3: CASSLEWTSGNEQFF. The CDR3 DNA sequence: TGTGCCAGCAGCTTAGAGTGGACTAGTGGAAATGAGCAGTTCTTC.

A note on this clonotype: At one end the junction does not follow the germline gene, possibly because of a read error. The CDR3 protein is CAWGSRGPQPQHF. CDR3 coding DNA: TGTGCCTGGGGGTCACGAGGCCCTCAGCCCCAGCACTTT. The chain links TRBV30 to TRBJ1-5, with D unresolved. There are 13 residues in the CDR3. The germline V gene encodes CDR1 GTSNPN and CDR2 SVGIG (reference sequence).

The rearrangement joins TRBV15 to TRBJ1-3; D gene unclear. The V and J ends lost 1 base and 3 bases respectively, with 19 bases between them. The germline V gene has CDR1 LNHNV and CDR2 YYDKDF (reference sequence). The CDR3 contains 18 residues. CDR3 in amino acids: CATSRVGQHLPGGNTIYF. In nucleotides, the CDR3 is TGTGCCACCAGCAGAGTAGGCCAGCATCTCCCTGGTGGAAACACCATATATTTT.

This chain connects TRBV27 to TRBJ2-7; no reliable D call. The V gene's germline CDR1 is MNHEY and CDR2 SMNVEV (reference sequence). V dropped 7 bases and J dropped 3 bases, with 10 bases sitting between them. The CDR3 length is 12 residues. The CDR3 coding sequence is TGTGCCAGCATGACCCCCGGCTACGAGCAGTACTTC. This sequence encodes CASMTPGYEQYF.

Many counts were recorded for this clonotype. J is TRBJ2-7 and V is TRBV20-1; D possibly uses TRBD1 or TRBD2 (6 bases each). There are 15 residues in the CDR3. V was pared by 3 bases and J by 1 base, with 16 bases between. CDR1 is DFQATT and CDR2 is SNEGSKA in the germline V gene (reference sequence). The DNA for the CDR3 is TGCAGTGCTAGTTGGGGGGTGGACAGATCCTACGAGCAGTACTTC. Residues: CSASWGVDRSYEQYF.

This clonotype came up a few times. This chain connects TRBV2 to TRBJ2-2, with no clear D. Trimming left V 7 bases short and J 7 bases short, with 7 bases between. The germline CDR1 and CDR2 sequences are SNHLY and FYNNEI. The CDR3 sequence is 11 residues long. The CDR3 reads CASKAIGELFF. The CDR3 region has the DNA TGTGCCAGCAAGGCAATCGGGGAGCTGTTTTTT. The variable domain in full, with the rest retrieved from reference TRBV2 and TRBJ2-2, is EPEVTQTPSHQVTQMGQEVILRCVPISNHLYFYWYRQILGQKVEFLVSFYNNEISEKSEIFDDQFSVERPDGSNFTLKIRSTKLEDSAMYFCASKAIGELFFGEGSRLTVL.

This clonotype was observed many times. The chain employs TRBV6-6 and TRBJ1-2; the D gene is possibly TRBD1 (6 bases). The V gene's germline CDR1 is MNHNY and CDR2 SVGAGI (reference sequence). CDR3 length: 17 amino acids. Trimming stripped 0 bases from V and 2 bases from J, with 16 bases between. The CDR3: CASSYSAGAGANYGYTF. The CDR3, as DNA: TGTGCCAGCAGTTACTCGGCTGGGGCAGGGGCGAACTATGGCTACACCTTC.

This clonotype has more than one count but fewer than ten. The J gene is TRBJ1-6, the V gene TRBV2; D possibly corresponds to TRBD1 (6 bases). This CDR3 region has 18 residues. Germline V gene lookup returns CDR1 SNHLY and CDR2 FYNNEI. Trimming pared 5 bases from V and 0 bases from J, leaving 17 bases between. The CDR3 region has the DNA TGTGCCAGCAGTTTGACAGGCTTTACTAGCTCCTATAATTCACCCCTCCACTTT. Translating it yields CASSLTGFTSSYNSPLHF.

This clonotype has at least ten counts. The chain recombines TRBV6-5 with TRBJ1-2, with D unresolved. V was trimmed by 0 bases and J by 6 bases, leaving 8 bases between them. From germline, CDR1 is MNHEY and CDR2 SVGAGI. CDR3 size: 13 residues. This CDR3 is CASSYSPLNGYTF. The DNA for the CDR3 is TGTGCCAGCAGTTACTCGCCATTAAATGGCTACACCTTC.

With respect to this clonotype: This sequence may be a read error, since a much larger clone differs from it by one base. The chain carries TRBV29-1 and TRBJ1-1; unclear D gene. Germline loops: CDR1 SQVTM, CDR2 ANQGSEA. The CDR3 is made up of 12 amino acids. V lost 3 bases and J lost 1, with 6 bases in between. CDR3 nucleotide sequence: TGCAGCGTTGAGGTGGAGAACACTGAAGCTTTCTTT. Amino acids: CSVEVENTEAFF. Filled out from reference TRBV29-1 and TRBJ1-1, the complete variable domain reads SAVISQKPSRDICQRGTSLTIQCQVDSQVTMMFWYRQQPGQSLTLIATANQGSEATYESGFVIDKFPISRPNLTFSTLTVSNMSPEDSSIYLCSVEVENTEAFFGQGTRLTVV.

The table lists this clonotype with a few counts. The chain links TRBV12-5 to TRBJ2-4; 9 bases agree with TRBD1. V lost 6 bases to trimming and J lost 7 bases; unmatched junction nucleotides: 7. This CDR3 contains 14 residues. Germline V gives CDR1 LGHNT, CDR2 FRNRAP. This CDR3 is CASGSGQGFNIQYF. CDR3 nucleotide sequence: TGTGCTAGTGGGTCGGGACAGGGCTTCAACATTCAGTACTTC.

This clonotype was observed many times. V usage is TRBV5-1 and J usage is TRBJ2-1; TRBD2 matches 11 bases. The CDR3 extends over 16 amino acids. Germline CDR1 SGHRS, CDR2 YFSETQ. J gave up 3 bases and V 4 bases, and 6 bases lay outside the gene matches. The DNA of the CDR3 is TGCGCCAGCAGCGCCGTAGCGGGGGGGGACTACAATGAGCAGTTCTTC. Its translation is CASSAVAGGDYNEQFF.

This clonotype turned up a few times. The chain uses TRBV25-1 and TRBJ2-7; tentatively, D is TRBD1 or TRBD2 (6 bases each). The germline V gene encodes CDR1 MGHDK and CDR2 SYGVNS. The CDR3 totals 15 residues. Deletions cut 4 bases from V and 6 bases from J, with 19 bases between. CDR3 protein: CASSGLLGGRSEQYF. DNA of the CDR3: TGTGCCAGCAGTGGCCTGCTCGGGGGCAGGAGCGAGCAGTACTTC.

J is TRBJ1-1 and V is TRBV4-2; 8 bases align to TRBD1. Germline V gives CDR1 LGHNA, CDR2 YNFKEQ. Trimming removed 5 bases from V and 5 bases from J; junction bases left unmatched: 4. This CDR3 region has 13 residues. The CDR3 protein is CASSTGGKTEAFF. The CDR3 bases are TGTGCCAGCAGCACAGGGGGGAAAACTGAAGCTTTCTTT.

J is TRBJ2-1 and V is TRBV6-6; D perhaps matches TRBD2 (6 bases). CDR1 and CDR2 from the germline V gene are MNHNY and SVGAGI (reference sequence). The CDR3 consists of 15 residues. Between the trimmed V and J ends, which lost 0 bases and 14 bases, there was a span of 20 bases. The CDR3 DNA reads as TGTGCCAGCAGTTACTCCCCAACTCTGGAGGGTATGAAGTTCTTC. This sequence encodes CASSYSPTLEGMKFF.

This clonotype was picked up many times. The chain couples TRBV30 to TRBJ2-7; the D gene could be TRBD1 or TRBD2 (5 bases each). CDR3 size: 13 residues. From germline, CDR1 is GTSNPN and CDR2 SVGIG (reference sequence). V was shortened by 1 base and J by 3 bases, with 10 bases between the two germline ends. This chain's CDR3 is CAWSGGTFYEQYF. DNA for the CDR3: TGTGCCTGGAGTGGAGGGACCTTCTACGAGCAGTACTTC.

Only a few counts were recorded for this clonotype. The rearrangement links TRBV5-1 to TRBJ1-2; D is ambiguous. Between the trimmed V and J ends, which lost 0 bases and 8 bases, there was a span of 14 bases. Germline CDR1 is SGHRS and CDR2 is YFSETQ. The CDR3 length is 14 residues. CDR3 region: CASSLGWREDGYTF. CDR3 nucleotide sequence: TGCGCCAGCAGCTTGGGGTGGAGGGAGGACGGCTACACCTTC. The variable domain in full, with the rest retrieved from reference TRBV5-1 and TRBJ1-2, is KAGVTQTPRYLIKTRGQQVTLSCSPISGHRSVSWYQQTPGQGLQFLFEYFSETQRNKGNFPGRFSGRQFSNSRSEMNVSTLELGDSALYLCASSLGWREDGYTFGSGTRLTVV.

The chain recombines TRBV7-9 with TRBJ1-1, with D maybe TRBD1 (6 bases). V lost 5 bases to trimming and J lost 0 bases, with 13 bases between them. The germline V gene has CDR1 SEHNR and CDR2 FQNEAQ (reference sequence). CDR3 length equals 15 residues. The CDR3 coding sequence is TGTGCCAGCAGCCCCGGACAGCAACTGAACACTGAAGCTTTCTTT. This sequence encodes CASSPGQQLNTEAFF.

This clonotype was picked up a small number of times. The chain joins TRBV6-5 to TRBJ1-5, with 9 bases that match TRBD1. The J segment lost 0 bases and the V segment lost 2 bases, leaving 11 bases of the junction unmatched. Germline loops: CDR1 MNHEY, CDR2 SVGAGI. The CDR3 runs to 19 residues. The DNA for the CDR3 is TGTGCCAGCAGTTACCCTACGGGGGACAGGGTGGGTAGCAATCAGCCCCAGCATTTT. Amino acid sequence: CASSYPTGDRVGSNQPQHF.

In its sample, this clonotype was seen many times. The rearrangement links TRBV15 to TRBJ1-1; the D gene is possibly TRBD1 (6 bases). V lost 0 bases and J 0 bases, leaving 26 bases between the germline ends. The germline V gene has CDR1 LNHNV and CDR2 YYDKDF (reference sequence). CDR3 size: 21 residues. This CDR3 is CATSRDLLWGGSRGMNTEAFF. CDR3 coding DNA: TGTGCCACCAGCAGAGATCTTCTCTGGGGGGGCAGTCGTGGGATGAACACTGAAGCTTTCTTT.

The gene calls are TRBV18 and TRBJ2-1; D might be TRBD1 or TRBD2, each matching 5 bases. This CDR3 has 15 residues. Deletions cut 3 bases from V and 2 bases from J, with 11 bases between. CDR1 and CDR2 from the germline V gene are KGHSH and LQKENI. As DNA, the CDR3 is TGTGCCAGCTCACCGGCCGGGGCCCCCTACAATGAGCAGTTCTTC. It is translated as CASSPAGAPYNEQFF.

The CDR3 coding sequence is TGCGCCAGCAAGAGGGGCACCTATAATTCACCCCTCCACTTT. Its translation is CASKRGTYNSPLHF. This sequence joins TRBV10-2 and TRBJ1-6, with D perhaps matching TRBD1 (5 bases). Germline assignment: CDR1 WSHSY and CDR2 SAAADI. Trimming cost V 7 bases and J 2 bases, with 9 bases left between them. This CDR3 contains 14 residues.